One TCR beta chain is described in this entry. The antigen is undetermined. The PCR employed 60 Vbeta primers together with 13 Jbeta primers. Sequenced by immunoSEQ multiplex PCR; TCRdb stores in-frame clones only, minus some. The repertoire holds 150,000 or so clones, with roughly 80% as singletons. This sample was taken from a study of cytomegalovirus exposure and HLA in healthy donors. The study, taken as a whole, reports: A prior analysis recorded that most TCR beta V segments were productive about 90% or about 30% of the time.

The source is a man aged 40-50 years in good health and CMV-seropositive. The sequenced sample consisted of PBMCs.

The CDR3: CASSLTSGLYNEQFF. The DNA for the CDR3 is TGTGCCAGCAGCTTAACTAGCGGACTATACAATGAGCAGTTCTTC. The V and J genes are TRBV5-4 and TRBJ2-1; 8 bases fit TRBD2. V was clipped by 2 bases and J by 4 bases; unmatched bases: 5. CDR3 length equals 15 residues. The germline V gene encodes CDR1 SGHNT and CDR2 YYREEE (reference sequence).